One T cell receptor (beta chain) is described in this entry. This sample was included in a study of blood T cell repertoires in COVID-19. Study as a whole: There were acute and convalescent COVID-19 samples, and they came from the United States, Italy and Spain.

Data came from immunoSEQ multiplex PCR; TCRdb stores just in-frame clones and leaves some out. The sample includes 150,000 to 200,000 clones, almost 85% of them seen just once. The V end lost 7 bases, the J end lost 1 base, and 17 bases lay between the germline ends. Germline CDR1 is LNHDA and CDR2 is SQIVND (reference sequence). CDR3 length: 15 residues. Sequencing was carried out using peripheral blood. This TCR derives from a human donor with acute or convalescent COVID-19. The donor label of this sample is uncertain. J is TRBJ2-7 and V is TRBV19; tentative D call: TRBD2 (7 bases). The CDR3 region has the DNA TGTGCCAGTACCGCGGGGGCCTTAGGATCCTACGAGCAGTACTTC. As protein: CASTAGALGSYEQYF.